What follows are 25 T cell receptor beta chains derived from one specimen sequenced in a study of T cells in Graves' hyperthyroidism and ophthalmopathy. Amplification of TCR beta CDR3 regions used RNA as the template. HTBI primers were employed in a first-round RT-PCR of the TCR CDR3. TCRdb reprocessed the multiplex PCR reads with MiXCR, giving one entry per CDR3 protein. The sample lists roughly 180,000 distinct CDR3 sequences, 8% to 9.5% occurring once. Sequenced input: blood. These receptors all stem from a woman aged 18-30 years with Graves' hyperthyroidism that later progressed to Graves' ophthalmopathy.

This clonotype was detected many times. The rearrangement links TRBV18 to TRBJ1-1; D not resolved. V was cut by 4 bases and J by 1 base, with 13 bases left in between. The CDR3 sequence is 15 residues long. The V gene's germline CDR1 is KGHSH and CDR2 LQKENI. The CDR3 loop reads CASSRRIRRNTEAFF. CDR3 DNA sequence: TGTGCCAGCTCACGACGCATAAGGAGGAACACTGAAGCTTTCTTT.

V and J are TRBV5-8 and TRBJ2-3; 8 bases are a match to TRBD1. The CDR3 totals 15 residues. The ends lost 2 bases at V and 3 bases at J; junction bases unmatched: 5. Germline loops: CDR1 SGHTS, CDR2 YDEGEE. CDR3 in DNA: TGTGCCAGCAGCTTAAACAGGGGGAAAACAGATACGCAGTATTTT. Translated: CASSLNRGKTDTQYF.

This clonotype was detected ten times or more. The chain carries TRBV19 and TRBJ2-1; the match to TRBD2 covers 12 bases. V dropped 1 base and J dropped 3; count of bases not matched to a gene: 10. The germline gives CDR1 LNHDA, CDR2 SQIVND (reference sequence). CDR3 size: 19 residues. As DNA, the CDR3 is TGTGCCAGTAGTATAGCTTTCTCAAAGACTAGCGGGGGCTACAATGAGCAGTTCTTC. Its protein product is CASSIAFSKTSGGYNEQFF.

This clonotype has ten or more counts. The rearrangement uses TRBV2 and TRBJ1-5; D possibly corresponds to TRBD1 (5 bases). V lost 1 base and J 9 bases, leaving 13 bases between the germline ends. The CDR3 is 14 residues long. Per the germline V gene, CDR1 is SNHLY and CDR2 is FYNNEI. CDR3 nucleotides: TGTGCCAGCAGTGAAGGGGGAAGGGGCCCGCCCCAGCATTTT. This gives the protein CASSEGGRGPPQHF.

The sample holds many counts of this clonotype. J is TRBJ1-3 and V is TRBV30; D call uncertain. V was shortened by 0 bases and J by 0 bases, with 6 bases between the two germline ends. Per germline, CDR1 GTSNPN and CDR2 SVGIG (reference sequence). This CDR3 comprises 14 residues. The CDR3 sequence: CAWSVKRSGNTIYF. For the CDR3, the DNA is TGTGCCTGGAGTGTGAAGCGCTCTGGAAACACCATATATTTT.

This clonotype was detected many times. The chain is built from TRBV4-1 and TRBJ2-1; the match to TRBD2 covers 7 bases. There are 15 residues in the CDR3. J lost 4 bases, V lost 4 bases, and 7 bases had no gene match. The germline V gene has CDR1 MGHRA and CDR2 YSYEKL. Written as DNA, the CDR3 is TGCGCCAGCAGCCTGGGCGGGACTACATACAATGAGCAGTTCTTC. It specifies CASSLGGTTYNEQFF.

This clonotype was observed many times. The V and J genes are TRBV5-8 and TRBJ2-3, with D possibly matching TRBD2 (6 bases). V lost 4 bases and J lost 2, with 11 bases in between. Germline V gene sequence: CDR1 SGHTS, CDR2 YDEGEE. The length of the CDR3 is 14 residues. Here the CDR3 DNA reads TGTGCCAGCAGCAGGAGGGGTCCCACAGATACGCAGTATTTT. It yields the protein CASSRRGPTDTQYF.

This clonotype has a count of ten or more. The CDR3 DNA reads as TGCAGTGCGAGGACTAGCGGGAGCGCTAGCACAGATACGCAGTATTTT. This gives the protein CSARTSGSASTDTQYF. This chain joins TRBV20-1 and TRBJ2-3, with 13 bases lining up with TRBD2. Germline V lookup: CDR1 DFQATT, CDR2 SNEGSKA (reference sequence). The CDR3 loop spans 16 amino acids. The junction had 6 bases not matched to a gene; V was cut back by 6 bases and J by 0 bases.

This clonotype was counted many times. The chain has TRBV12-3 or TRBV12-4 and TRBJ2-1; 9 nucleotides line up with TRBD2. The J segment lost 8 bases and the V segment lost 6 bases, leaving 11 bases of the junction unmatched. CDR3 length equals 15 residues. CDR3: CASRRSGGRDDEQFF. DNA for the CDR3: TGTGCCAGCAGACGTAGCGGGGGCCGTGATGATGAGCAGTTCTTC.

This clonotype was counted many times. V is TRBV9 and J is TRBJ2-1; 8 bases align to TRBD2. Trimming took 0 bases from V and 5 from J; bases not matched to a gene: 7. Germline V CDR1 and CDR2: SGDLS, YYNGEE. The CDR3 runs to 16 residues. CDR3 nucleotides: TGTGCCAGCAGCGTAGTCGTGACTAGCGCAGACAATGAGCAGTTCTTC. As protein: CASSVVVTSADNEQFF.

CDR3 sequence (DNA): TGTGCCAGCAGCTTGGGTGGACTAGTGTACGAGCAGTACTTC. Translation: CASSLGGLVYEQYF. The V gene is TRBV5-4, the J gene TRBJ2-7, with 7 bases matching TRBD2. V lost 0 bases to trimming and J lost 4 bases; unmatched junction nucleotides: 4. Germline CDR1 is SGHNT and CDR2 is YYREEE (reference sequence). This CDR3 region has 14 residues.

This clonotype has just a few counts. This sequence joins TRBV20-1 and TRBJ2-3, with TRBD2 as a possible D gene (7 bases). V lost 2 bases to trimming and J lost 4 bases, with 13 bases between them. The germline V gene encodes CDR1 DFQATT and CDR2 SNEGSKA (reference sequence). This CDR3 is 14 amino acids long. CDR3 amino acids: CSARRGGGPDTQYF. The CDR3 DNA follows: TGCAGTGCTAGAAGGGGGGGCGGTCCAGATACGCAGTATTTT.

There are a few counts of this clonotype. The V gene is TRBV6-5, the J gene TRBJ1-5; D possibly corresponds to TRBD1 (5 bases). V dropped 0 bases and J dropped 5 bases, with 11 bases sitting between them. This CDR3 region has 15 residues. Germline values: CDR1 MNHEY, CDR2 SVGAGI. Written as DNA, the CDR3 is TGTGCCAGCAGTTACTCGAGCAGGGCCCATCAGCCCCAGCATTTT. This translates into CASSYSSRAHQPQHF.

This clonotype was counted ten times or more. V gene TRBV11-2 combines with J gene TRBJ2-5, with D perhaps matching TRBD2 (5 bases). Trimming shortened V by 4 bases and J by 2 bases, and 26 bases separated the two germline ends. This CDR3 contains 19 residues. Germline CDR1 and CDR2: SGHAT and FQNNGV. The CDR3 DNA follows: TGTGCCAGCAGCTGGTTTATGTCTGGAGGACGGAGCTTACAAGAGACCCAGTACTTC. Protein: CASSWFMSGGRSLQETQYF.

The chain is built from TRBV7-6 and TRBJ2-3; 8 positions agree with TRBD2. The CDR3 has 17 amino acids. V was clipped by 5 bases and J by 1 base; unmatched bases: 11. Germline V gene data show CDR1 as SGHVS and CDR2 as FNYEAQ. The CDR3 coding sequence is TGTGCCAGCAGCCTTCTTAGGACTAGCACCCGCACAGATACGCAGTATTTT. It encodes CASSLLRTSTRTDTQYF. Full variable domain (remainder filled in from reference TRBV7-6 and TRBJ2-3): GAGVSQSPRYKVTKRGQDVALRCDPISGHVSLYWYRQALGQGPEFLTYFNYEAQQDKSGLPNDRFSAERPEGSISTLTIQRTEQRDSAMYRCASSLLRTSTRTDTQYFGPGTRLTVL.

This chain joins TRBV10-3 and TRBJ2-7, with unresolved D. V lost 0 bases and J lost 0, with 9 bases in between. Germline V gene sequence: CDR1 ENHRY, CDR2 SYGVKD. The CDR3 loop spans 15 amino acids. The CDR3 sequence: CAISESGWDSYEQYF. The DNA for the CDR3 is TGTGCCATCAGTGAGTCGGGATGGGACTCCTACGAGCAGTACTTC.

The CDR3 reads CAISGGGRVGEKLFF. The CDR3 nucleotides are TGTGCCATAAGCGGGGGGGGCCGCGTAGGGGAAAAACTGTTTTTT. The chain uses TRBV6-2 or TRBV6-3 and TRBJ1-4, with D possibly being TRBD1 (6 bases). Per the germline V gene, CDR1 is MNHEY and CDR2 is SVGEGT. Trimming cost V 10 bases and J 8 bases, with 23 bases left between them. The CDR3 has 15 residues.

This clonotype was recorded many times. The chain recombines TRBV5-1 with TRBJ2-1, with 9 bases lining up with TRBD1. Trimming cost V 4 bases and J 0 bases; bases outside gene matches: 2. Germline CDR1 and CDR2: SGHRS and YFSETQ. This CDR3 spans 15 amino acids. CDR3 DNA sequence: TGCGCCAGCAGCCAGACAGGGGGCTCCTACAATGAGCAGTTCTTC. Encoded protein: CASSQTGGSYNEQFF.

There are many counts of this clonotype. The rearrangement links TRBV6-1 to TRBJ1-2; 9 nucleotides agree with TRBD1. This CDR3 has 13 amino acids. Germline trimming cut 7 bases from V and 8 bases from J; bases unmatched to any gene: 8. Germline CDR1 is MNHNS and CDR2 is SASEGT. The CDR3 here is CASISWTGEGYTF. As DNA, the CDR3 is TGTGCCAGCATAAGTTGGACAGGGGAGGGCTACACCTTC.

This clonotype was seen repeatedly, ten times or more. The chain uses TRBV7-9 and TRBJ1-6; no clear D gene. In germline, CDR1 is SEHNR, CDR2 FQNEAQ (reference sequence). The CDR3 runs to 12 residues. The V gene lost 1 base and the J gene lost 5 bases, with 0 bases spanning the gap. The CDR3 is CASSLDNSPLHF. In DNA, the CDR3 is TGTGCCAGCAGCTTAGATAATTCACCCCTCCACTTT.

At least ten counts were recorded for this clonotype. The rearrangement uses TRBV28 and TRBJ1-2, with D uncertain. V was clipped by 10 bases and J by 4 bases, with 13 bases between them. This CDR3 is 12 amino acids long. Per the germline V gene, CDR1 is MDHEN and CDR2 is SYDVKM. The CDR3 loop reads CATLLDGYGYTF. In DNA form, the CDR3 reads TGTGCCACCCTTCTGGACGGCTATGGCTACACCTTC.

Ten or more counts support this clonotype. The chain links TRBV6-6 to TRBJ2-5; TRBD1 matches 7 bases. Germline assignment: CDR1 MNHNY and CDR2 SVGAGI (reference sequence). The CDR3 covers 14 residues. Losses at the gene ends were 0 bases for V and 5 bases for J; bases not matched to a gene: 3. CDR3 in DNA: TGTGCCAGCAGTTACTCGACAGGGTGGGAGACCCAGTACTTC. This sequence encodes CASSYSTGWETQYF.

There are many counts of this clonotype. The V gene is TRBV7-3, the J gene TRBJ2-5; no reliable D call. The V gene lost 0 bases and the J gene lost 4 bases, with 6 bases spanning the gap. Germline CDR1 and CDR2: SGHTA and FQGTGA. This CDR3 comprises 13 residues. The CDR3 sequence: CASSLTSRETQYF. In DNA form, the CDR3 reads TGTGCCAGCAGCTTAACTAGCCGAGAGACCCAGTACTTC.

In this sample, this clonotype turned up many times. This chain connects TRBV20-1 to TRBJ2-1, with TRBD2 matching 10 bases. Germline CDR1 and CDR2: DFQATT and SNEGSKA (reference sequence). The junction had 7 bases not matched to a gene; V was cut back by 6 bases and J by 8 bases. This CDR3 is built from 13 residues. The CDR3 loop is CSAPVLAGDEQFF. The DNA of the CDR3 is TGCAGTGCCCCAGTGCTAGCGGGAGATGAGCAGTTCTTC.

In its sample, this clonotype was seen many times. The rearrangement uses TRBV12-3 or TRBV12-4 and TRBJ1-1; 7 nucleotides match TRBD1. This CDR3 spans 14 amino acids. The V segment lost 6 bases and the J segment 2 bases; nucleotides outside the gene matches: 6. The CDR3 reads CASRAGTANTEAFF. CDR3 sequence (DNA): TGTGCCAGCAGGGCAGGGACAGCAAACACTGAAGCTTTCTTT.